Listed below are T cell receptor beta chains from one sample, sequenced in a study of beta chain features in type 1 diabetes. TCRdb's copy holds only in-frame clones and misses some; the assay was immunoSEQ multiplex PCR. The table lists more than 300,000 clones, about 16% of them singletons. The specimen sequenced was naive CD4+ T cells from blood. The source of these receptors is a woman younger than 35 in good health. Both conserved end residues are part of each CDR3. A D gene is named only where the DNA matches it firmly. Part of the rows lack a size; the others show once, few, many or a class for expanded clones.

J	V	D	size	length	CDR3	DNA
TRBJ2-7	TRBV15	TRBD1	few	17	CATSRIRDRRMDYEQYF	TGTGCCACCAGCAGAATAAGGGACAGACGAATGGACTACGAGCAGTACTTC
TRBJ1-2	TRBV10-3	TRBD1	few	13	CAIRTRDRYGYTF	TGTGCCATCAGAACCCGGGACAGATATGGCTACACCTTC
TRBJ2-1	TRBV18	TRBD1	few	16	CASSPTTTGHYNEQFF	TGTGCCAGCTCACCCACTACGACAGGGCACTACAATGAGCAGTTCTTC
TRBJ2-3	TRBV11-2	-	-	14	CASSLGGGADTQYF	TGTGCCAGCAGCTTAGGTGGTGGAGCAGATACGCAGTATTTT
TRBJ1-1	TRBV30	TRBD1	-	13	CAWDRGRRTEAFF	TGTGCCTGGGACAGGGGGCGTAGGACTGAAGCTTTCTTT
TRBJ1-1	TRBV7-9	-	few	14	CASSLERVNTEAFF	TGTGCCAGCAGCTTGGAACGGGTGAACACTGAAGCTTTCTTT
TRBJ1-1	TRBV29-1	TRBD1	-	13	CSVEGQKNTEAFF	TGCAGCGTAGAGGGACAGAAGAACACTGAAGCTTTCTTT
TRBJ1-5	TRBV7-2	TRBD1	-	15	CASSPDRAQGQPQHF	TGTGCCAGCAGCCCCGACAGGGCCCAAGGACAGCCCCAGCATTTT
TRBJ2-5	TRBV9	-	-	13	CASSVTDQETQYF	TGTGCCAGCAGCGTAACGGACCAAGAGACCCAGTACTTC
TRBJ2-7	TRBV4-2	TRBD2	few	15	CASSQGGGSLYEQYF	TGTGCCAGCAGCCAAGGGGGCGGGAGCCTCTACGAGCAGTACTTC
TRBJ2-1	TRBV27	TRBD1	-	15	CASSFHRGSYNEQFF	TGTGCCAGCAGTTTCCACAGGGGATCCTACAATGAGCAGTTCTTC
TRBJ1-2	TRBV9	-	-	13	CASSVAPPDGYTF	TGTGCCAGCAGCGTAGCCCCCCCGGATGGCTACACCTTC
TRBJ1-5	TRBV30	-	-	15	CAWSVAFPGNQPQHF	TGTGCCTGGAGTGTCGCGTTCCCCGGCAATCAGCCCCAGCATTTT
TRBJ1-5	TRBV27	-	few	15	CASRPGREDNQPQHF	TGTGCCAGCAGACCCGGGAGGGAGGACAATCAGCCCCAGCATTTT
TRBJ1-5	TRBV7-2	-	-	15	CASSFQGRSNQPQHF	TGTGCCAGCAGCTTTCAGGGAAGGAGCAATCAGCCCCAGCATTTT
TRBJ2-7	TRBV28	-	few	12	CASTKRANEQYF	TGTGCCAGCACCAAGCGGGCAAACGAGCAGTACTTC
TRBJ2-4	TRBV14	TRBD1	-	15	CASSQGTGAGHIQYF	TGTGCCAGCAGCCAAGGGACAGGGGCGGGGCACATTCAGTACTTC
TRBJ2-2	TRBV5-1	TRBD1	few	16	CASSLLQGGFTGELFF	TGCGCCAGCAGCTTGTTACAGGGGGGATTCACCGGGGAGCTGTTTTTT
TRBJ2-2	TRBV30	TRBD1	-	14	CAWGGQGNTGELFF	TGTGCCTGGGGGGGACAGGGGAACACCGGGGAGCTGTTTTTT
TRBJ1-4	TRBV7-9	TRBD1	-	14	CASSLGQGNEKLFF	TGTGCCAGCAGCTTGGGACAGGGGAACGAAAAACTGTTTTTT
TRBJ2-3	TRBV5-6	TRBD2	few	17	CASSLAGLGDYTDTQYF	TGTGCCAGCAGCTTGGCCGGACTAGGGGACTACACAGATACGCAGTATTTT
TRBJ2-1	TRBV18	-	-	16	CASSPPGMDSPGVKFF	TGTGCCAGCTCACCACCGGGGATGGACAGTCCAGGGGTCAAGTTCTTC
TRBJ2-7	TRBV6-1	-	few	14	CASRRGQGPLEQYF	TGTGCCAGCAGGCGTGGACAAGGACCCCTCGAGCAGTACTTC
TRBJ2-1	TRBV29-1	TRBD2	-	15	CSLDRPPAGSSEQFF	TGCAGCCTTGACCGACCCCCAGCGGGATCATCTGAGCAGTTCTTC
TRBJ2-1	TRBV30	TRBD2	-	15	CAWSVGAGVMNEQFF	TGTGCCTGGAGTGTCGGAGCGGGAGTAATGAATGAGCAGTTCTTC
TRBJ2-1	TRBV2	TRBD2	-	14	CASDLAGGPDEQFF	TGTGCCAGCGATCTAGCGGGAGGGCCGGATGAGCAGTTCTTC
TRBJ2-1	TRBV30	TRBD2	once	15	CAWSKRGGSGNEQFF	TGTGCCTGGAGTAAAAGAGGCGGGAGTGGGAATGAGCAGTTCTTC
TRBJ2-7	TRBV14	TRBD2	-	14	CASSQLAGGPEQYF	TGTGCCAGCAGCCAACTAGCGGGAGGGCCGGAGCAGTACTTC
TRBJ2-5	TRBV30	TRBD2	few	17	CAWSALSGRAARETQYF	TGTGCCTGGAGTGCCCTTAGCGGGAGGGCCGCCCGAGAGACCCAGTACTTC
TRBJ2-1	TRBV10-3	TRBD2	-	13	CAIRTSGRDEQFF	TGTGCCATCCGGACTAGCGGTCGGGATGAGCAGTTCTTC
TRBJ2-7	TRBV30	-	few	14	CAWSLGSGPYEQYF	TGTGCCTGGAGTCTCGGGAGCGGGCCCTACGAGCAGTACTTC
TRBJ1-5	TRBV27	-	few	13	CASSWRSHQPQHF	TGTGCCAGCAGTTGGAGGTCCCATCAGCCCCAGCATTTT
TRBJ2-3	TRBV5-1	-	few	14	CASSLVRSTDTQYF	TGCGCCAGCAGCTTGGTGCGGAGCACAGATACGCAGTATTTT
TRBJ2-3	TRBV12-5	TRBD2	few	15	CASGSTSGTRRGQYF	TGTGCTAGTGGTTCGACTAGCGGGACCCGGAGGGGGCAGTATTTT
TRBJ2-5	TRBV2	TRBD2	-	14	CASSEGRGLMAQYF	TGTGCCAGCAGTGAAGGGCGGGGGTTGATGGCCCAGTACTTC
TRBJ2-5	TRBV2	TRBD2	few	15	CASRVPGLGSETQYF	TGTGCCAGCAGGGTACCGGGACTAGGATCCGAGACCCAGTACTTC
TRBJ2-2	TRBV28	TRBD2	-	15	CASSTGTSRTGELFF	TGTGCCAGCAGTACAGGGACTAGCCGGACCGGGGAGCTGTTTTTT
TRBJ2-1	TRBV6-5	TRBD2	-	14	CASSYDSGRGEQFF	TGTGCCAGCAGTTATGATAGCGGGAGGGGGGAGCAGTTCTTC
TRBJ2-1	TRBV28	TRBD1	few	14	CASIRTGRFNEQFF	TGTGCCAGCATAAGGACAGGGAGATTCAATGAGCAGTTCTTC
TRBJ2-1	TRBV5-6	TRBD2	few	15	CASSIPSGTYNEQFF	TGTGCCAGCAGCATTCCTAGCGGGACTTACAATGAGCAGTTCTTC
TRBJ2-2	TRBV29-1	TRBD2	-	14	CSATRGETAGELFF	TGCAGCGCCACTCGGGGGGAGACGGCCGGGGAGCTGTTTTTT
TRBJ1-1	TRBV11-3	-	once	12	CASSDRNTEAFF	TGTGCCAGCAGTGACAGGAACACTGAAGCTTTCTTT
TRBJ2-7	TRBV4-3	TRBD1	few	16	CASSQDLQGSTYEQYF	TGCGCCAGCAGCCAAGACCTACAGGGGTCTACCTACGAGCAGTACTTC
TRBJ2-2	TRBV27	-	few	13	CASSLIGGRLMFF	TGTGCCAGCAGTTTAATCGGGGGGCGTTTGATGTTTTTT
TRBJ2-7	TRBV18	-	few	12	CATAGSSYEQYF	TGTGCCACCGCGGGGAGTTCCTACGAGCAGTACTTC
TRBJ1-2	TRBV2	-	-	16	CASSEERGQANYGYTF	TGTGCCAGCAGTGAAGAGCGGGGACAAGCTAACTATGGCTACACCTTC
TRBJ2-1	TRBV7-9	TRBD2	once	17	CASAGIGLADVYNEQFF	TGTGCCAGCGCGGGTATCGGACTAGCGGACGTATACAATGAGCAGTTCTTC
TRBJ1-2	TRBV15	-	few	14	CATSRPGQNYGYTF	TGTGCCACCAGCAGACCCGGACAAAACTATGGCTACACCTTC
TRBJ2-7	TRBV5-1	TRBD1	-	14	CASSGRDRGHEQYF	TGCGCCAGCAGCGGCCGGGACAGGGGTCACGAGCAGTACTTC